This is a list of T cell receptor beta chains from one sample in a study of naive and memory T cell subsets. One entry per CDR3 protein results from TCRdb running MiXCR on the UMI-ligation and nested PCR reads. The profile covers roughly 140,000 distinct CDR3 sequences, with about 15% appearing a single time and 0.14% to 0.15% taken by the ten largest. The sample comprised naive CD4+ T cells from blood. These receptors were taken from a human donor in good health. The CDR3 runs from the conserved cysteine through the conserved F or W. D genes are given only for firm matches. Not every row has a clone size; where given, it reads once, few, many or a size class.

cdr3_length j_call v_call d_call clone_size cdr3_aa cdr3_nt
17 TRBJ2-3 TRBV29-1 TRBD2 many CSVGGLAGGTSTDTQYF TGCAGCGTTGGGGGACTAGCGGGAGGCACTAGCACAGATACGCAGTATTTT
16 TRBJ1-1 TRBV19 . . CASSIDQPQSNTEAFF TGTGCCAGTAGTATAGATCAACCACAGTCGAACACTGAAGCTTTCTTT
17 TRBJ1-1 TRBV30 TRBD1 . CAWTRWRTGTGDTEAFF TGTGCCTGGACAAGGTGGCGGACCGGGACAGGGGACACTGAAGCTTTCTTT
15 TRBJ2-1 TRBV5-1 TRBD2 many CASSSGGDTYNEQFF TGCGCCAGCAGCTCGGGGGGTGACACCTACAATGAGCAGTTCTTC
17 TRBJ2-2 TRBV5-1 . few CASSTRYQGANTGELFF TGCGCCAGCAGCACCAGGTACCAAGGAGCGAACACCGGGGAGCTGTTTTTT
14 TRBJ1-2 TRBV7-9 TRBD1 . CASSYGQGAVGYTF TGTGCCAGCAGTTACGGACAGGGTGCAGTCGGCTACACCTTC
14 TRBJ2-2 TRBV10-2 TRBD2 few CASGRERGTGELFF TGCGCCAGCGGGCGGGAGAGGGGAACCGGGGAGCTGTTTTTT
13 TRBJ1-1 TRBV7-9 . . CAIVGPPNTEAFF TGTGCCATCGTGGGACCGCCGAACACTGAAGCTTTCTTT
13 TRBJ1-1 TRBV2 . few CASSPEGRTEAFF TGTGCCAGCAGTCCGGAGGGGAGAACTGAAGCTTTCTTT
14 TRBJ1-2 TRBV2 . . CASSGQSNNYGYTF TGTGCCAGCAGTGGACAGTCAAATAACTATGGCTACACCTTC
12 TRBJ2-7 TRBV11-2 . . CASRLNTYEQYF TGTGCCAGCAGATTGAACACGTACGAGCAGTACTTC
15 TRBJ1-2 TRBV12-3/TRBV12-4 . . CASSSGGSSNYGYTF TGTGCCAGCAGTTCGGGGGGCTCGTCGAACTATGGCTACACCTTC
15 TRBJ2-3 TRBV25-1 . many CASSESTLSTDTQYF TGTGCCAGCAGTGAAAGTACATTAAGCACAGATACGCAGTATTTT
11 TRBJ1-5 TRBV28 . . CASTTGQPQHF TGTGCCAGCACAACGGGCCAGCCCCAGCATTTT
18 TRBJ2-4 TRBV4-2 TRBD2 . CASSQLLSSGRAKNIQYF TGTGCCAGCAGCCAACTACTTTCTAGCGGACGAGCCAAAAACATTCAGTACTTC
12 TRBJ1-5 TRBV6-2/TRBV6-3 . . CASSHPKGTQHF TGTGCCAGCAGTCACCCCAAGGGGACCCAGCATTTT
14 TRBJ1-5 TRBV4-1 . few CASSQDGGMQPQHF TGCGCCAGCAGCCAAGATGGGGGGATGCAGCCCCAGCATTTT
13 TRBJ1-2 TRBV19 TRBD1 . CASSPQGAFGYTF TGTGCCAGTAGCCCACAGGGGGCTTTCGGCTACACCTTC
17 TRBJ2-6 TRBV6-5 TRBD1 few CASSRNPTGPGANVLTF TGTGCCAGCAGTCGGAATCCGACAGGGCCTGGGGCCAACGTCCTGACTTTC
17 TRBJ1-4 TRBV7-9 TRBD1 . CASSPGGTGQGGEKLFF TGTGCCAGCAGTCCAGGGGGGACAGGACAGGGAGGAGAAAAACTGTTTTTT
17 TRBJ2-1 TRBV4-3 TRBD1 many CASSQDGNRGRYNEQFF TGCGCCAGCAGCCAAGATGGGAACAGGGGAAGATACAATGAGCAGTTCTTC